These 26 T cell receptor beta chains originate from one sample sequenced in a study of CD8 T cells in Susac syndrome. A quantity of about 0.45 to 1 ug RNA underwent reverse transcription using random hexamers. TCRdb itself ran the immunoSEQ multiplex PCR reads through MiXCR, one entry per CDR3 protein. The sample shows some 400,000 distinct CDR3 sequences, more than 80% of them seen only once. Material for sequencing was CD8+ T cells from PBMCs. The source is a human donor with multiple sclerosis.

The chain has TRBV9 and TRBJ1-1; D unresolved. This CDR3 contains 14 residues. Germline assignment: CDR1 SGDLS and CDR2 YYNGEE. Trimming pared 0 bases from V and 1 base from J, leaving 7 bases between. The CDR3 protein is CASSVEPENTEAFF. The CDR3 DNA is TGTGCCAGCAGCGTAGAACCGGAGAACACTGAAGCTTTCTTT.

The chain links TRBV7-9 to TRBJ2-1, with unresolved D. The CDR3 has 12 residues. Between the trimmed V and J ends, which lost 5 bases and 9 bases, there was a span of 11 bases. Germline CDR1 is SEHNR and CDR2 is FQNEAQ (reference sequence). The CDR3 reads CASSGFDLEQFF. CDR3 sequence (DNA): TGTGCCAGCAGCGGCTTCGATCTTGAGCAGTTCTTC.

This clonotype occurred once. Written as DNA, the CDR3 is TGTGCCAGCAGTTTTGTCGGCGGGAGCAATCAGCCCCAGCATTTT. Translated, it gives CASSFVGGSNQPQHF. The chain carries TRBV27 and TRBJ1-5; D remains ambiguous. The V and J ends lost 3 bases and 1 base respectively, with 10 bases between them. This CDR3 comprises 15 residues. CDR1 and CDR2 from the germline V gene are MNHEY and SMNVEV (reference sequence).

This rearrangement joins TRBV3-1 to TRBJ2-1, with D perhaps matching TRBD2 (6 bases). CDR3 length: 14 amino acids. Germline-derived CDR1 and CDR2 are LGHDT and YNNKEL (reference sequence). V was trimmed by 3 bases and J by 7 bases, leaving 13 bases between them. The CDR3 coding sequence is TGTGCCAGCAGCCAGGGACTCGGCGTTAATGAGCAGTTCTTC. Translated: CASSQGLGVNEQFF.

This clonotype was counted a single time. The CDR3 spells CASSLSTGGVNTEAFF. Written as DNA, the CDR3 is TGCGCCAGCAGCCTCTCCACCGGTGGGGTCAACACTGAAGCTTTCTTT. This chain joins TRBV4-1 and TRBJ1-1; D is unresolved. The CDR3 length is 16 residues. The V gene's germline CDR1 is MGHRA and CDR2 YSYEKL. Trimming shortened V by 4 bases and J by 2 bases, and 17 bases separated the two germline ends.

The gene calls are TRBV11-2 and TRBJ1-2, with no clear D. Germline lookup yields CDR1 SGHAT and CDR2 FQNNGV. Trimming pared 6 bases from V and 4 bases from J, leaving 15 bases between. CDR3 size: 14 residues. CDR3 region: CASRNLRVSYGYTF. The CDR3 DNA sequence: TGTGCCAGCAGAAATTTGAGGGTCAGCTATGGCTACACCTTC.

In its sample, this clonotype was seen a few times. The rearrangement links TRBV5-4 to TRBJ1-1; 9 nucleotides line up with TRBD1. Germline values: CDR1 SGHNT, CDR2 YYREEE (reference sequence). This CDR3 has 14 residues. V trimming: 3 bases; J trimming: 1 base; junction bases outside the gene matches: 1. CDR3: CASSWTGANTEAFF. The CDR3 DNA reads TGTGCCAGCAGCTGGACAGGGGCGAACACTGAAGCTTTCTTT.

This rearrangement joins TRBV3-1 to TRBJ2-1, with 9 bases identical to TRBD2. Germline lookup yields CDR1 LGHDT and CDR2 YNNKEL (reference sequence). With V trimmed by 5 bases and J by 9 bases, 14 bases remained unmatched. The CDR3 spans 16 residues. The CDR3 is CASSKPTSGLESEQFF. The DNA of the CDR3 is TGTGCCAGCAGCAAGCCCACTAGCGGGCTTGAGAGTGAGCAGTTCTTC.

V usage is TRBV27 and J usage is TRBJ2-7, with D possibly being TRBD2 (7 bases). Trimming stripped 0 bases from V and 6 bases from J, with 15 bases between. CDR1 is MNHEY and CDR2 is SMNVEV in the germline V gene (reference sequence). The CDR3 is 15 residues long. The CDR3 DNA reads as TGTGCCAGCAGTTTATCTTCGGGGGGCTTAGGCGAGCAGTACTTC. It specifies CASSLSSGGLGEQYF.

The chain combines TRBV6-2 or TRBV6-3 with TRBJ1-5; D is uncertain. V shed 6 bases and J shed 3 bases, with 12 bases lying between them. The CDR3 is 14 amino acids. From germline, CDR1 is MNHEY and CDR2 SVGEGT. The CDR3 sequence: CASSSWTTNQPQHF. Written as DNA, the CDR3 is TGTGCCAGCAGCTCCTGGACTACCAATCAGCCCCAGCATTTT.

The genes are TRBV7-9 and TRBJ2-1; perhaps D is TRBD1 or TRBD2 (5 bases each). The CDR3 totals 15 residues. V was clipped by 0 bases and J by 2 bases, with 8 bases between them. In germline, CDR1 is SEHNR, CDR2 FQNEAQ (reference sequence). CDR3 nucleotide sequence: TGTGCCAGCAGCTTAGCGGGGGTAGCCTACAATGAGCAGTTCTTC. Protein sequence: CASSLAGVAYNEQFF. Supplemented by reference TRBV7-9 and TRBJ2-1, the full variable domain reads DTGVSQNPRHKITKRGQNVTFRCDPISEHNRLYWYRQTLGQGPEFLTYFQNEAQLEKSRLLSDRFSAERPKGSFSTLEIQRTEQGDSAMYLCASSLAGVAYNEQFFGPGTRLTVL.

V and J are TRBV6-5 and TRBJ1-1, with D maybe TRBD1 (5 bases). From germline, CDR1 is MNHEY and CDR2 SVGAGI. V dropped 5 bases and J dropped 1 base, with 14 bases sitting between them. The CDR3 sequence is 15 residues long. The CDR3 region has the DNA TGTGCCAGCAGTCTCGACAGTTACACGAACACTGAAGCTTTCTTT. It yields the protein CASSLDSYTNTEAFF.

The DNA for the CDR3 is TGTGCCAGCAGGGGGGGTGGGGATAGCAATCAGCCCCAGCATTTT. It encodes CASRGGGDSNQPQHF. The chain joins TRBV12-3 or TRBV12-4 to TRBJ1-5, with D possibly being TRBD1 (5 bases). The CDR3 covers 15 residues. Deletions cut 6 bases from V and 0 bases from J, with 12 bases between.

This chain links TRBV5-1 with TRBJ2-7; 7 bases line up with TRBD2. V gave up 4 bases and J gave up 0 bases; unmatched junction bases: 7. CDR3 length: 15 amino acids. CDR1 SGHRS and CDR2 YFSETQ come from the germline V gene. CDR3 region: CASSRGRGSSYEQYF. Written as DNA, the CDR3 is TGCGCCAGCAGCCGAGGTCGCGGGAGCTCCTACGAGCAGTACTTC.

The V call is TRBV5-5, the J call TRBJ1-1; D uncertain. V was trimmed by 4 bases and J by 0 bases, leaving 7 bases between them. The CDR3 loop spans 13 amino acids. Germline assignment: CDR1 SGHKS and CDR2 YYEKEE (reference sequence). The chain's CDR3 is CASSTFLNTEAFF. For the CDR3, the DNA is TGTGCCAGCAGCACCTTCTTGAACACTGAAGCTTTCTTT.

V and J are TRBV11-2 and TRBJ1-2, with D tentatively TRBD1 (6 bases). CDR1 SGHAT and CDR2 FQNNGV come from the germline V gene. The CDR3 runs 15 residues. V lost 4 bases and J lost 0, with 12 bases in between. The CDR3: CASSSQGKANYGYTF. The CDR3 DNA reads TGTGCCAGCAGCTCGCAGGGGAAGGCTAACTATGGCTACACCTTC.

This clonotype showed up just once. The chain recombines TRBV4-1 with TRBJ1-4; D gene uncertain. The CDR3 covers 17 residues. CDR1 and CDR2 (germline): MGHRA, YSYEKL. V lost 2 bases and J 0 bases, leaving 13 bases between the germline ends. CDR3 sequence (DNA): TGCGCCAGCAGCCAACCCGCGGCAGGTGCAACTAATGAAAAACTGTTTTTT. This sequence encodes CASSQPAAGATNEKLFF.

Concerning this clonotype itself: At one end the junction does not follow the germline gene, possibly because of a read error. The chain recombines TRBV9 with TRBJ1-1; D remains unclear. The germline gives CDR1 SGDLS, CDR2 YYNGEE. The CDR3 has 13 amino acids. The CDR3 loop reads CASGVGSNTEAFF. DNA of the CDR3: TGTGCCAGCGGCGTAGGGTCGAACACTGAAGCTTTCTTT.

The CDR3 DNA reads as TGTGCCAGCAGCCTACAGCCAGCGGGGTCTCCCACCGGGGAGCTGTTTTTT. It encodes CASSLQPAGSPTGELFF. The chain links TRBV7-8 to TRBJ2-2; TRBD2 aligns across 7 bases. CDR3 length: 17 residues. Germline lookup yields CDR1 SGHVS and CDR2 FQNEAQ. V trimming: 5 bases; J trimming: 4 bases; junction bases outside the gene matches: 13.

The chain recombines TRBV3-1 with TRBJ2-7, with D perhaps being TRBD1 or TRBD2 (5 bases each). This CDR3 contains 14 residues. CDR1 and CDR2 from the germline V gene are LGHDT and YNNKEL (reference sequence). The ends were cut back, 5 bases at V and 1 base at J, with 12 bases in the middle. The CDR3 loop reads CASSVGTDSYEQYF. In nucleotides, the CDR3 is TGTGCCAGCAGCGTCGGGACGGATTCCTACGAGCAGTACTTC.

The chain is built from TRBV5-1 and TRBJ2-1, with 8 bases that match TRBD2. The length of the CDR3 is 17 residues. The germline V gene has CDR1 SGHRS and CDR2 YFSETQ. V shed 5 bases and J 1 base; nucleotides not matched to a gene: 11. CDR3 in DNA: TGCGCCAGCAGGCAGCGGGAGACAGGCGATTCCTACAATGAGCAGTTCTTC. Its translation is CASRQRETGDSYNEQFF.

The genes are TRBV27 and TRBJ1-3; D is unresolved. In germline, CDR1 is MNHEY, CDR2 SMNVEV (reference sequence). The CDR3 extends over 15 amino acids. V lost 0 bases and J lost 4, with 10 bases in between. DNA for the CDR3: TGTGCCAGCAGTTTATCCTACGGCGCCGGAAACACCATATATTTT. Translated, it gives CASSLSYGAGNTIYF.

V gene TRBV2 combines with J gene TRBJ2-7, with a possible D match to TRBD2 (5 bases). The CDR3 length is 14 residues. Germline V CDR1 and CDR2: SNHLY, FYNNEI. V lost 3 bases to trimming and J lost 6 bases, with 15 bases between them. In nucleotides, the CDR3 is TGTGCCAGCAGTGACGGGGTGCAGGCTCGCGAGCAGTACTTC. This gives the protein CASSDGVQAREQYF.

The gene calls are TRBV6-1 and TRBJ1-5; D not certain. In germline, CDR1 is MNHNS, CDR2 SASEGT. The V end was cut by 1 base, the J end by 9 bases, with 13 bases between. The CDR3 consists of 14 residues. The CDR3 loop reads CASSEENPAAPQHF. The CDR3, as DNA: TGTGCCAGCAGTGAAGAGAACCCCGCGGCGCCCCAGCATTTT.

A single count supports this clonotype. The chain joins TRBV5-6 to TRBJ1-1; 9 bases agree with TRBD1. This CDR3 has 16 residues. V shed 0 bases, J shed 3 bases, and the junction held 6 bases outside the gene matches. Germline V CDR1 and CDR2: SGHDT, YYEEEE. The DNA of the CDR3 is TGTGCCAGCAGCTTGGGCTCACAGGGGGCCGACACTGAAGCTTTCTTT. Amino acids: CASSLGSQGADTEAFF.

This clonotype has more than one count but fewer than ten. DNA for the CDR3: TGTGCCAGCAGCTTGGTTCAGGGCCACGAGCAGTACTTC. This translates into CASSLVQGHEQYF. V gene TRBV5-6 combines with J gene TRBJ2-7; D might be TRBD1 (5 bases). Germline V CDR1 and CDR2: SGHDT, YYEEEE. Trimming removed 0 bases from V and 5 bases from J, with 9 bases in between. This CDR3 is 13 amino acids long.